This is a list of T cell receptor beta chains from one sample in a study of cytomegalovirus exposure and HLA in healthy donors. Sequencing was performed with immunoSEQ multiplex PCR; in TCRdb, only in-frame clones are kept and a portion is missing. This sample has roughly 130,000 clones; around three quarters occur once, and the top ten carry roughly 2%. Sequenced sample: PBMCs. The receptors come from a man aged 18 to 30 in good health and CMV-seronegative. CDR3s include the opening cysteine and the closing phenylalanine or tryptophan. The D gene is left open where the match is weak. For some rows the clone size is stated as once, few or many, or as a class when expanded; others skip it.

>.|.|TRBJ2-5|TRBV18
TGTGCCAGCTCAAGCGGGTTACAAGAGACCCAGTACTTC
CASSSGLQETQYF
>TRBD2|.|TRBJ2-2|TRBV11-2
TGTGCCAGCAGCTTCGGGACTAGCGGGGGCACCGGGGAGCTGTTTTTT
CASSFGTSGGTGELFF
>TRBD1|.|TRBJ1-1|TRBV5-1
TGCGCCAGCAGCGCCCTCAGGGGGGCCACTGGGGACACTGAAGCTTTCTTT
CASSALRGATGDTEAFF
>TRBD1|.|TRBJ1-1|TRBV19
TGTGCCAGTAGTACTACAGGGGGCAAGACTGAAGCTTTCTTT
CASSTTGGKTEAFF
>TRBD2|.|TRBJ2-2|TRBV11-1
TGTGCCAGCAGCTCACCCTACCTAGCGGGAGGCACCGGGGAGCTGTTTTTT
CASSSPYLAGGTGELFF
>TRBD1|.|TRBJ2-7|TRBV19
TGTGCCAGTAGTTTGCCGGGACAGGGGAGATACGAGCAGTACTTC
CASSLPGQGRYEQYF
>TRBD2|.|TRBJ2-3|TRBV7-3
TGTGCCAGCAGCTCGACTAGCGGGAGGGTGCCAGATACGCAGTATTTT
CASSSTSGRVPDTQYF
>TRBD2|.|TRBJ2-7|TRBV9
TGTGCCAGCAGCCCGGCGGCGGGAGGTTCCTACGAGCAGTACTTC
CASSPAAGGSYEQYF
>TRBD1|.|TRBJ1-1|TRBV2
TGTGCCAGCAGGACAGGGGTAGGCACTGAAGCTTTCTTT
CASRTGVGTEAFF
>TRBD2|.|TRBJ2-1|TRBV4-1
TGCGCCAGCAGCCCTGTCCCGGGACTAGCAGCTGAGCAGTTCTTC
CASSPVPGLAAEQFF
>TRBD2|few|TRBJ2-5|TRBV7-9
TGTGCCAGCAGCTTATTTGGGGCTAGCGGGAGAGGCCAGTACTTC
CASSLFGASGRGQYF
>TRBD2|.|TRBJ2-2|TRBV29-1
TGCAGCGTGGGGGGGGTGACTAGCGGGAGGCGGGAGCTGTTTTTT
CSVGGVTSGRRELFF
>TRBD1|.|TRBJ1-5|TRBV28
TGTGCCAGCAGTCAAGTACCGGGACAGGGTTCTCGGCCCCAGCATTTT
CASSQVPGQGSRPQHF
>TRBD1|.|TRBJ1-3|TRBV18
TGTGCCAGCTCATCAACAGGGGGAGCAGGCTCTGGAAACACCATATATTTT
CASSSTGGAGSGNTIYF
>TRBD1|.|TRBJ2-5|TRBV5-1
TGCGCCAGCAGCTTGGTAGCAGGGGGAAAGACCCAGTACTTC
CASSLVAGGKTQYF
>.|few|TRBJ1-2|TRBV28
TGTGCCAGCAGTTTCGCAGGGGATGGCTACACCTTC
CASSFAGDGYTF
>.|.|TRBJ2-1|TRBV7-9
TGTGCCAGCTCGAGGGACGCGGAGGGGCCCAAGCAGTTCTTC
CASSRDAEGPKQFF
>TRBD1|.|TRBJ2-6|TRBV19
TGTGCCAGTAGTGCACTGGACAGGGGGCGGTCTGGGGCCAACGTCCTGACTTTC
CASSALDRGRSGANVLTF
>.|.|TRBJ1-4|TRBV6-1
TGTGCCAGCAGTGAGCGCAGGGCGGAAAAACTGTTTTTT
CASSERRAEKLFF
>TRBD1|.|TRBJ1-1|TRBV18
TGTGCCAGCTCACGAGGACAGGGAGAAGCTTTCTTT
CASSRGQGEAFF
>.|.|TRBJ1-4|TRBV5-1
TGCGCCAGCAGCTTGGACGGGGGAGCAACTAATGAAAAACTGTTTTTT
CASSLDGGATNEKLFF
>TRBD2|once|TRBJ2-7|TRBV29-1
TGCAGCGTTGACCCCGGACTAGCGGGAGGGCAGTACGAGCAGTACTTC
CSVDPGLAGGQYEQYF
>.|.|TRBJ1-5|TRBV19
TGTGCCAGTAGTGCGGGCATCAATCAGCCCCAGCATTTT
CASSAGINQPQHF
>.|.|TRBJ2-1|TRBV4-1
TGCGCCAGCAGCCCCCCATCCGGCTACAATGAGCAGTTCTTC
CASSPPSGYNEQFF
>.|.|TRBJ1-2|TRBV19
TGTGCCAGTACCCAACTGGGCGCAGGATATACTAACTATGGCTACACCTTC
CASTQLGAGYTNYGYTF
>.|.|TRBJ2-3|TRBV13
TGTGCCAGCAGTCTTCTCACAGATACGCAGTATTTT
CASSLLTDTQYF
>.|.|TRBJ1-3|TRBV7-9
TGTGCCAGCAGCCCTAAAGCGGTGCGAAGGAACACCATATATTTT
CASSPKAVRRNTIYF
>TRBD1|.|TRBJ1-5|TRBV28
TGTGCCAGCAGTTCCGGACAGGGCAATCAGCCCCAACATTTT
CASSSGQGNQPQHF
>TRBD2|.|TRBJ2-7|TRBV18
TGTGCCAGCTCCCCCGGGACTAGCGGCTCCTACGAGCAGTACTTC
CASSPGTSGSYEQYF
>TRBD1|.|TRBJ1-5|TRBV18
TGTGCCAGCTCCCTTGGACAGGGAAATCAGCCCCAGCATTTT
CASSLGQGNQPQHF
>TRBD1|.|TRBJ1-4|TRBV25-1
TGTGCCAGCAGTGATGACAGGGGAGATGAAAAACTGTTTTTT
CASSDDRGDEKLFF
>TRBD1|.|TRBJ2-7|TRBV25-1
TGTGCCACCGCAGGGGACAGGGGTTCCGAGCAGTACTTC
CATAGDRGSEQYF
>TRBD1|.|TRBJ1-2|TRBV11-2
TGTGCCAGCAGCTTGAACAGGGGCCTCGTTTATGGCTACACCTTC
CASSLNRGLVYGYTF
>TRBD1|.|TRBJ2-3|TRBV2
TGTGCCAGCACCGGGACAGGGGGCTTCGATACGCAGTATTTT
CASTGTGGFDTQYF
>.|.|TRBJ2-7|TRBV28
TGTGCCAGCAGGGTGGGGCCTTCCTACGAGCAGTACTTC
CASRVGPSYEQYF
>.|.|TRBJ2-1|TRBV30
TGTGCCTGGTCCCAAGTGAGTGAGCAGTTCTTC
CAWSQVSEQFF
>TRBD1|.|TRBJ2-2|TRBV18
TGTGCCAGCTCACAATATACGGGACAGTACGAGACCGGGGAGCTGTTTTTT
CASSQYTGQYETGELFF
>.|.|TRBJ2-7|TRBV28
TGTGCCAGCAGTCTAGACCGGGAATGCGAGCAGTACTTC
CASSLDRECEQYF
>.|.|TRBJ1-2|TRBV29-1
TGCAGCGTGAACCCGACGGGAAACTATGGCTACACCTTC
CSVNPTGNYGYTF
>TRBD2|.|TRBJ2-1|TRBV9
TGTGCCAGCAGCGTAGAAGGGACTAGCTTACAAAACTCCTACAATGAGCAGTTCTTC
CASSVEGTSLQNSYNEQFF
>.|.|TRBJ2-1|TRBV14
TGTGCCAGCAGCCAAGATAGTAGGGGCTCCTACAATGAGCAGTTCTTC
CASSQDSRGSYNEQFF
>.|.|TRBJ2-5|TRBV29-1
TGCAGCGCCTCTCAAGAGACCCAGTACTTC
CSASQETQYF
>TRBD2|.|TRBJ2-3|TRBV27
TGTGCCAGCAGCGGGCCGTGGGAGGCGGGAGTCCTCAACACAGATACGCAGTATTTT
CASSGPWEAGVLNTDTQYF
>TRBD2|once|TRBJ2-1|TRBV13
TGTGCCAGCAGCCTACGCCTAGCGGGCGACTCCTACAATGAGCGGTTCTTC
CASSLRLAGDSYNERFF
>.|once|TRBJ1-4|TRBV18
TGTGCCAGCTCACCTTCAGGGGATCAAAAACTGTTTTTT
CASSPSGDQKLFF
>TRBD1|.|TRBJ1-2|TRBV6-5
TGTGCCAGCAGTTACCTCCAGGGGGCAGGAGGCTACACCTTC
CASSYLQGAGGYTF
>.|.|TRBJ1-2|TRBV5-8
TGTGCCAGCAGCTTGAGCGGAGGAACTTTCTATGGCTACACCTTC
CASSLSGGTFYGYTF
>.|.|TRBJ2-5|TRBV27
TGTGCCAGCAGTTCACGACAGGTCGGGACCCAGTACTTC
CASSSRQVGTQYF
>.|.|TRBJ2-4|TRBV9
TGTGCCAGCAGCGTAAGGGTAGAGGGCCCGGAAGGCAAAAACATTCAGTACTTC
CASSVRVEGPEGKNIQYF
>TRBD2|.|TRBJ2-5|TRBV25-1
TGTGCCAGCAGTGACGCCTTGGCGGGAGGTTCCCAAGAGACCCAGTACTTC
CASSDALAGGSQETQYF
>.|once|TRBJ1-6|TRBV2
TGTGCCAGCAGTGAGCTCGGGAGCTCCTATAATTCACCCCTCCACTTT
CASSELGSSYNSPLHF
>TRBD1|.|TRBJ1-4|TRBV11-2
TGTGCCAGCAGCCCCGGGCGGACAGGGGGAAATGAAAAACTGTTTTTT
CASSPGRTGGNEKLFF
>.|.|TRBJ2-7|TRBV7-9
TGTGCCAGCAGCCTTACCTACGAGCAGTACTTC
CASSLTYEQYF
>.|.|TRBJ2-3|TRBV5-1
TGCGCCAGCAGCTTTGACACTTACACAGATACGCAGTATTTT
CASSFDTYTDTQYF